This T cell receptor (beta chain) was identified in a study of blood T cell repertoires in COVID-19 (dated by TCRdb to about 2020). Looking at the study overall: Samples from collaborators originated in the United States, Italy and Spain and spanned both the acute and convalescent phases of COVID-19. A freely available public database, intended as a resource for researchers studying the immune response to SARS-CoV-2, is where the repertoires were released. Where HLA class I and class II types were available, the types were taken from metadata supplied by the sample provider, not from assay-based typing. Nearly every sample came with metadata listing a de-identified subject ID, COVID-19 status, age in years and sex. Deeply sampled blood TCRbeta repertoires from subjects exposed to, actively infected with, or recovered from COVID-19 were included in the dataset. The samples were drawn from two sources: the first 160 participants of the ongoing ImmuneRACE study, and some 1,300 subjects contributed by 6 global collaborators. The prospective study material was composed of cDNA or gDNA derived from T cells, B-cell-depleted T cells, or PBMCs.

Collaborating institutions collected whole blood in K2EDTA tubes following their own protocols. For TCRbeta analysis, collaborator samples were shipped as frozen whole blood, as isolated PBMCs, or as DNA extracted from either sample type. On the study overall, not on this receptor specifically: How much clinical and demographic metadata was included differed by source and by participant, and the metadata was provided uncurated.

Counted from cysteine to phenylalanine, this CDR3 has 13 amino acids. Solely the CDR3 DNA is kept, with 39 bases framed from the first base. After removal of 1 base from V and 7 bases from J, the junction retains 1 base not matched to a gene. The germline V gene (reference sequence) supplies CDR1 SEHNR and CDR2 FQNEAQ. The immunoSEQ Assay, a bias-controlled multiplex PCR, was used to amplify TCRbeta CDR3 regions from genomic DNA. In the paper's pipeline: The number of nucleated cells in each sample was estimated by amplification of reference gene primers within the assay. To quantify the absolute abundance of each unique TCRbeta CDR3 rearrangement, sequence reads were collapsed and filtered. For each sample, productive Simpson clonality was calculated as the square root of Simpson's diversity index across productive rearrangements. TCRdb carries this immuneACCESS record with in-frame sequences only. Its versions omit some clonotypes, under half of them owing to an unresolved V gene in the studies checked, with the rest unexplained. Clone size and the V and J calls come from that table; the DNA yielded D and trimming. The sample table lists 120,000 or so clones, 85% to 90% of them with a count of one. The top ten hold approximately 1.4% of the sample.

To note about this clone: Its antigen is still unknown. Nothing much larger sits one base from this clone, and base qualities are not available.

The TCR originated in a human donor in a cohort sampled during active COVID-19. This receptor chain uses TRBV7-9 and TRBJ1-1; 9 bases in between match TRBD1. Source material: peripheral blood. Here is the DNA: TGTGCCAGCAGCTTAGGGACAGGGGATGAAGCTTTCTTT. This encodes CASSLGTGDEAFF. With the portions outside the CDR3 filled from the reference TRBV7-9 and TRBJ1-1 genes, the complete variable region becomes DTGVSQNPRHKITKRGQNVTFRCDPISEHNRLYWYRQTLGQGPEFLTYFQNEAQLEKSRLLSDRFSAERPKGSFSTLEIQRTEQGDSAMYLCASSLGTGDEAFFGQGTRLTVV.